Shown below are 26 T cell receptor beta chains from a single sample sequenced in a study of fetal regulatory T cell absence and autoimmunity. Some clones are missing from TCRdb's copy, which holds only in-frame ones; the method was immunoSEQ multiplex PCR. The sample lists 85,000 to 100,000 clones, around 72% seen once, with 1.5% to 2% in the top ten. Sequenced: pancreas tissue. Every receptor here comes from a male donor with IPEX syndrome.

This chain's CDR3 is CASSRQGGIYEQYF. In nucleotides, the CDR3 is TGTGCCAGCAGTCGACAGGGGGGGATCTACGAGCAGTACTTC. V gene TRBV6-1 combines with J gene TRBJ2-7, with 9 bases matching TRBD1. Germline assignment: CDR1 MNHNS and CDR2 SASEGT. This CDR3 spans 14 amino acids. V shed 5 bases and J 3 bases; nucleotides not matched to a gene: 5.

Only one count was recorded for this clone. The V call is TRBV19, the J call TRBJ2-1; perhaps TRBD2 as D (6 bases). The CDR3 sequence is 14 residues long. V gave up 7 bases and J gave up 12 bases, with 22 bases separating them. Germline loops: CDR1 LNHDA, CDR2 SQIVND (reference sequence). CDR3 protein: CASNFGTSRIGQFF. For the CDR3, the DNA is TGTGCCAGTAATTTTGGGACTTCTCGAATAGGGCAGTTCTTC.

The chain carries TRBV5-1 and TRBJ2-5; 16 nucleotides line up with TRBD2. J gave up 5 bases and V 2 bases, and 6 bases lay outside the gene matches. There are 17 residues in the CDR3. CDR1 is SGHRS and CDR2 is YFSETQ in the germline V gene. CDR3 amino acids: CASSFGTSGRAGETQYF. CDR3 coding DNA: TGCGCCAGCAGCTTCGGGACTAGCGGGAGGGCCGGGGAGACCCAGTACTTC.

V and J are TRBV7-9 and TRBJ1-1; D possibly corresponds to TRBD1 (5 bases). This CDR3 contains 13 residues. The germline V and J ends were trimmed by 3 bases and 3 bases, with 8 bases remaining between them. Germline lookup yields CDR1 SEHNR and CDR2 FQNEAQ (reference sequence). The CDR3 DNA reads as TGTGCCAGCAGCTTGCCGGGGGACACTGAAGCTTTCTTT. As protein: CASSLPGDTEAFF.

The chain carries TRBV27 and TRBJ2-7; the D call may be TRBD1 or TRBD2 (5 bases each). CDR3 length: 16 residues. CDR1 is MNHEY and CDR2 is SMNVEV in the germline V gene (reference sequence). V was cut by 0 bases and J by 4 bases, with 16 bases left in between. Written as DNA, the CDR3 is TGTGCCAGCAGTTTATCTCCACCGATCGAGGGGTACGAGCAGTACTTC. Amino acid sequence: CASSLSPPIEGYEQYF.

This clone occurred a few times. The gene calls are TRBV19 and TRBJ2-4; no firm D call. Between the trimmed V and J ends, which lost 4 bases and 0 bases, there was a span of 4 bases. The germline CDR1 and CDR2 sequences are LNHDA and SQIVND (reference sequence). The CDR3 has 13 amino acids. In DNA, the CDR3 is TGTGCCAGTAGTAGACTAGCCAAAAACATTCAGTACTTC. Its protein product is CASSRLAKNIQYF.

The chain is built from TRBV5-3 and TRBJ1-4; TRBD1 aligns across 8 bases. TRBV5-3 is labeled an ORF, and its function is uncertain. This CDR3 contains 15 residues. V trimming: 4 bases; J trimming: 6 bases; junction bases outside the gene matches: 8. Here the CDR3 reads CARSPGAGGDEKLFF. CDR3 nucleotide sequence: TGTGCCAGAAGCCCAGGGGCAGGGGGCGATGAAAAACTGTTTTTT.

V usage is TRBV1 and J usage is TRBJ2-5; the table's D call of TRBD1 was not tested on the DNA. TRBV1 is a pseudogene. The length of the CDR3 is 16 residues. CDR3 sequence (DNA): TGCACCAGCAGCCAATCTCGGGACAGGGTGAGAGAGACCCAGTACTTC. This translates into CTSSQSRDRVRETQYF.

There are a few counts of this clone. Here the CDR3 DNA reads TGCGCCAGCAGCTTGGGGCAAGAGACCCAGTACTTC. Translation gives CASSLGQETQYF. The rearrangement uses TRBV5-1 and TRBJ2-5; D is uncertain. The germline gives CDR1 SGHRS, CDR2 YFSETQ. The CDR3 is 12 amino acids. V lost 0 bases, J lost 2 bases, and 2 bases lay in between.

The sample holds a few counts of this clone. The sample carries other DNA sequences with the same CDR3. The CDR3 spells CAWSVQGNEKLFF. As DNA, the CDR3 is TGTGCCTGGAGTGTACAGGGTAATGAAAAACTGTTTTTT. This rearrangement joins TRBV30 to TRBJ1-4; D perhaps matches TRBD1 (6 bases). The CDR3 consists of 13 residues. V lost 0 bases to trimming and J lost 4 bases, with 6 bases between them. The germline gives CDR1 GTSNPN, CDR2 SVGIG (reference sequence). Together with reference TRBV30 and TRBJ1-4, the CDR3 gives the full variable domain: SQTIHQWPATLVQPVGSPLSLECTVEGTSNPNLYWYRQAAGRGLQLLFYSVGIGQISSEVPQNLSASRPQDRQFILSSKKLLLSDSGFYLCAWSVQGNEKLFFGSGTQLSVL.

The chain uses TRBV9 and TRBJ1-1, with 9 positions matching TRBD1. The CDR3 length is 14 residues. J gave up 4 bases and V 2 bases, and 3 bases lay outside the gene matches. Per germline, CDR1 SGDLS and CDR2 YYNGEE. The CDR3 loop is CASSVGTGFTEAFF. CDR3 nucleotide sequence: TGTGCCAGCAGCGTCGGGACAGGGTTCACTGAAGCTTTCTTT.

This clone has only a few counts. This chain links TRBV18 with TRBJ1-3; D may be TRBD1 (6 bases). With 1 base removed from V and 2 bases from J, the gap between germline ends came to 6 bases. Germline CDR1 reads KGHSH; CDR2 reads LQKENI. This CDR3 has 14 amino acids. CDR3 sequence (DNA): TGTGCCAGCTCACCACAGGGGGCTGGAAACACCATATATTTT. Encoded protein: CASSPQGAGNTIYF.

The chain uses TRBV5-1 and TRBJ2-7; 12 bases are shared with TRBD2. Per germline, CDR1 SGHRS and CDR2 YFSETQ. The CDR3 runs 15 residues. J was trimmed by 1 base and V by 4 bases; bases with no gene match: 3. DNA of the CDR3: TGCGCCAGCAGCACCGGGACTAGCGGGTCCTACGAGCAGTACTTC. Protein product: CASSTGTSGSYEQYF.

This clone has more than one count but fewer than ten. The chain is built from TRBV6-6 and TRBJ1-1, with 9 bases matching TRBD1. V gave up 2 bases and J gave up 3 bases; unmatched junction bases: 4. The CDR3 runs 15 residues. Per the germline V gene, CDR1 is MNHNY and CDR2 is SVGAGI (reference sequence). The CDR3 DNA follows: TGTGCCAGCAGTTACCTGGACAGGGGCGACACTGAAGCTTTCTTT. Translating gives CASSYLDRGDTEAFF.

This clone was recorded a few times. The V gene is TRBV13, the J gene TRBJ1-1; D is uncertain. The CDR3 is made up of 15 amino acids. CDR1 and CDR2 from the germline V gene are PRHDT and FYEKMQ (reference sequence). V shed 4 bases and J shed 4 bases, with 16 bases lying between them. The CDR3 DNA reads as TGTGCCAGCAGCTCCCGTGGACGGCTATTCACTGAAGCTTTCTTT. Its protein product is CASSSRGRLFTEAFF. The full variable domain, rest sourced from reference TRBV13 and TRBJ1-1, is AAGVIQSPRHLIKEKRETATLKCYPIPRHDTVYWYQQGPGQDPQFLISFYEKMQSDKGSIPDRFSAQQFSDYHSELNMSSLELGDSALYFCASSSRGRLFTEAFFGQGTRLTVV.

The chain joins TRBV5-6 to TRBJ2-5, with D hard to call. V was cut by 2 bases and J by 2 bases, with 10 bases left in between. The germline gives CDR1 SGHDT, CDR2 YYEEEE. The CDR3 totals 14 residues. CDR3 protein: CASSFSWGQETQYF. DNA of the CDR3: TGTGCCAGCAGCTTTTCGTGGGGACAAGAGACCCAGTACTTC. Full variable domain (remainder filled in from reference TRBV5-6 and TRBJ2-5): DAGVTQSPTHLIKTRGQQVTLRCSPKSGHDTVSWYQQALGQGPQFIFQYYEEEERQRGNFPDRFSGHQFPNYSSELNVNALLLGDSALYLCASSFSWGQETQYFGPGTRLLVL.

V and J are TRBV7-9 and TRBJ1-2; 10 positions match TRBD1. The germline CDR1 and CDR2 sequences are SEHNR and FQNEAQ (reference sequence). This CDR3 has 14 residues. The V gene end was trimmed by 3 bases and the J gene end by 3 bases; junction bases not matched to a gene: 1. The CDR3, as DNA: TGTGCCAGCAGCTTCGGGACAGGGGACTATGGCTACACCTTC. It yields the protein CASSFGTGDYGYTF.

This clone was seen only a few times. The genes are TRBV7-9 and TRBJ2-7; D is unclear. Deletions cut 5 bases from V and 2 bases from J, with 4 bases between. The CDR3 is 11 amino acids. Looked up from germline, CDR1 is SEHNR and CDR2 is FQNEAQ (reference sequence). The CDR3 sequence: CASSDTYEQYF. CDR3 nucleotide sequence: TGTGCCAGCAGCGACACCTACGAGCAGTACTTC.

The chain couples TRBV6-5 to TRBJ1-6; D unresolved. This CDR3 spans 11 amino acids. V lost 5 bases and J lost 14, with 10 bases in between. Germline assignment: CDR1 MNHEY and CDR2 SVGAGI. The CDR3 nucleotides read TGTGCCAGCAGTGATTACGACGCCCTCCACTTT. It is translated as CASSDYDALHF.

The chain recombines TRBV9 with TRBJ2-3, with a tentative D call TRBD2 (6 bases). The V gene's germline CDR1 is SGDLS and CDR2 YYNGEE. Between the trimmed V and J ends, which lost 3 bases and 1 base, there was a span of 15 bases. This CDR3 comprises 16 residues. DNA for the CDR3: TGTGCCAGCAGCGCCCCGACCTGGAGGGGCACAGATACGCAGTATTTT. Translating gives CASSAPTWRGTDTQYF.

The J gene is TRBJ2-6, the V gene TRBV19; D is undetermined. The CDR3 covers 19 residues. The V end lost 1 base, the J end lost 0 bases, and 16 bases lay between the germline ends. Germline V gives CDR1 LNHDA, CDR2 SQIVND (reference sequence). CDR3 nucleotide sequence: TGTGCCAGTAGTATAGGTCCGAAGCCTTTCTTCTCTGGGGCCAACGTCCTGACTTTC. Its protein is CASSIGPKPFFSGANVLTF. The variable domain in full, completed from reference TRBV19 and TRBJ2-6, reads DGGITQSPKYLFRKEGQNVTLSCEQNLNHDAMYWYRQDPGQGLRLIYYSQIVNDFQKGDIAEGYSVSREKKESFPLTVTSAQKNPTAFYLCASSIGPKPFFSGANVLTFGAGSRLTVL.

This clone occurred a few times. In the same sample, other DNA sequences code for this CDR3. V gene TRBV18 combines with J gene TRBJ1-5; no clear D. This CDR3 has 13 amino acids. The germline V gene encodes CDR1 KGHSH and CDR2 LQKENI. The V and J ends lost 3 bases and 0 bases respectively, with 3 bases between them. Written as DNA, the CDR3 is TGTGCCAGCTCACCGGATAGCAATCAGCCCCAGCATTTT. Translation gives CASSPDSNQPQHF.

The V call is TRBV11-2, the J call TRBJ2-7, with D perhaps TRBD1 (5 bases). The germline gives CDR1 SGHAT, CDR2 FQNNGV. This CDR3 contains 14 residues. The germline V and J ends were trimmed by 5 bases and 0 bases, with 11 bases remaining between them. Here the CDR3 reads CASSTQTGSYEQYF. Here the CDR3 DNA reads TGTGCCAGCAGCACGCAAACAGGCTCCTACGAGCAGTACTTC.

This clone was seen only a few times. This chain connects TRBV14 to TRBJ1-2; D unresolved. Germline loops: CDR1 SGHDN, CDR2 FVKESK. V lost 0 bases, J lost 7 bases, and 18 bases lay in between. This CDR3 has 16 amino acids. CDR3 sequence reads: CASSQDVKVTQCGYTF. The DNA of the CDR3 is TGTGCCAGCAGCCAAGATGTCAAGGTCACTCAGTGTGGCTACACCTTC.

The CDR3 DNA is TGTGCCAGCAGTGACGAGGGAGCGGGAGCCTTTAGAAATGAGCAGTTCTTC. Translated, it gives CASSDEGAGAFRNEQFF. The chain uses TRBV6-4 and TRBJ2-1, with 8 nucleotides matching TRBD2. V dropped 2 bases and J dropped 7; count of bases not matched to a gene: 13. The CDR3 is 17 residues long. Germline-derived CDR1 and CDR2 are MRHNA and SNTAGT.

V is TRBV5-1 and J is TRBJ2-3; D is unclear. With 0 bases removed from V and 2 bases from J, the gap between germline ends came to 10 bases. Germline lookup yields CDR1 SGHRS and CDR2 YFSETQ. This CDR3 spans 15 amino acids. CDR3: CASSLVAGATDTQYF. The CDR3 bases are TGCGCCAGCAGCTTGGTTGCCGGAGCCACAGATACGCAGTATTTT.